This T cell receptor (beta chain) originates from a study of blood T cell repertoires in COVID-19 (dated by TCRdb to 2018 to 2020). Regarding the study in general: Samples covering the acute and convalescent phases of COVID-19 were provided by collaborators in the United States, Italy and Spain. The prospective study material was composed of cDNA or gDNA derived from T cells, B-cell-depleted T cells, or PBMCs. Subjects who had been exposed to COVID-19, were actively infected with it, or had recovered from it provided the deeply sampled blood TCRbeta repertoires that made up the dataset. The repertoires were released in a freely available public database meant as a resource for research on the immune response to SARS-CoV-2. Samples came from the ongoing ImmuneRACE study (first 160 participants) plus 1,254 subjects from 6 global collaborators. The sample metadata nearly always contained a de-identified subject ID, COVID-19 status, age in years and sex. Where available, HLA class I and class II types were obtained from metadata supplied by the sample provider rather than from assay-based typing.

Collaborating institutions collected whole blood in K2EDTA tubes following their own protocols. For TCRbeta analysis, collaborators shipped samples as frozen whole blood, isolated PBMCs, or DNA extracted from either of those sample types. Beyond this particular receptor, the publication reports: How much clinical and demographic metadata was included differed by source and by participant, and the metadata was provided uncurated.

The immunoSEQ Assay, a bias-controlled multiplex PCR, was used to amplify TCRbeta CDR3 regions from genomic DNA. Concerning the study's data processing: Within the assay, amplification of reference gene primers was used to estimate how many nucleated cells each sample contained. Sequence reads were collapsed and filtered to measure the absolute abundance of every unique TCRbeta CDR3 rearrangement. For each sample, productive Simpson clonality was calculated as the square root of Simpson's diversity index across productive rearrangements. Held by TCRdb, this immuneACCESS table contains in-frame sequences only and omits some clones. Under half of the omission traces to an unresolved V gene where checked; the cause of the rest is unknown. D and trimming come from the DNA, and the V and J calls and clone size come from that table. This sample comprises approximately 110,000 clones, roughly 81% of them detected only once. The ten largest account for around a tenth of the sample.

This clone was counted many times. The antigen it recognizes is unknown. Within one base of it there is no much larger clone, and no base qualities were kept. The CDR3 holds 14 amino acids from the cysteine to the phenylalanine. Only the CDR3 DNA stays, 42 bases, in frame from base 1. Cut back by 4 bases and 3 bases, the V and J ends lie 13 bases apart. CDR1 and CDR2, looked up from the germline V gene, are LGHNA and YSLEER. This receptor chain uses TRBV4-3 and TRBJ2-7; possibly the D gene is TRBD1, per 6 matching bases. The source of this sequence is a woman in her 70s with acute or convalescent COVID-19. Sequencing was carried out using peripheral blood. Read as DNA, the sequence is TGCGCCAGCAGCCTCCAAAACAGGGACTACGAGCAGTACTTC. It is translated as CASSLQNRDYEQYF.